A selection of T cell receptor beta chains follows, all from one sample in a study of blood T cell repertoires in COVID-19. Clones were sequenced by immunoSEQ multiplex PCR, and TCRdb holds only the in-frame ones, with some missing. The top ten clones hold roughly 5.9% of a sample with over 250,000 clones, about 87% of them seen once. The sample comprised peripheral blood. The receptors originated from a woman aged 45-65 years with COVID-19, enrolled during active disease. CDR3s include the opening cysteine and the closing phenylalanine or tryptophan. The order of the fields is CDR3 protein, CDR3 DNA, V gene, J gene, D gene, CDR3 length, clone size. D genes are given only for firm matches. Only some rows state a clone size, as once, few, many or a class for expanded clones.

cdr3_aa: CASNLVGARNQPQHF; cdr3_nt: TGTGCCAGCAATTTAGTGGGGGCGCGCAATCAGCCCCAGCATTTT; v_call: TRBV28; j_call: TRBJ1-5; d_call: NA; cdr3_length: 15; clone_size: few
cdr3_aa: CASSRGPGQGFDEQFF; cdr3_nt: TGTGCCAGCAGCAGGGGGCCGGGACAGGGCTTTGATGAGCAGTTCTTC; v_call: TRBV5-4; j_call: TRBJ2-1; d_call: TRBD1; cdr3_length: 16; clone_size: once
cdr3_aa: CASSERPTGLNNSPLHF; cdr3_nt: TGTGCCAGCAGTGAACGGCCCACAGGGCTCAATAATTCACCCCTCCACTTT; v_call: TRBV6-1; j_call: TRBJ1-6; d_call: NA; cdr3_length: 17; clone_size: NA
cdr3_aa: CASSTVRTGELFF; cdr3_nt: TGTGCCAGTTCTACAGTGCGCACCGGGGAGCTGTTTTTT; v_call: TRBV7-2; j_call: TRBJ2-2; d_call: NA; cdr3_length: 13; clone_size: NA
cdr3_aa: CASGLVRTGGTEAFF; cdr3_nt: TGTGCTAGTGGTTTGGTACGGACAGGGGGAACTGAAGCTTTCTTT; v_call: TRBV12-5; j_call: TRBJ1-1; d_call: TRBD1; cdr3_length: 15; clone_size: NA
cdr3_aa: CASSLVGSGNTIYF; cdr3_nt: TGTGCCAGCAGCTTAGTCGGGTCTGGAAACACCATATATTTT; v_call: TRBV11-2; j_call: TRBJ1-3; d_call: NA; cdr3_length: 14; clone_size: NA
cdr3_aa: CSVGGTGSSYEQYF; cdr3_nt: TGCAGCGTTGGGGGGACAGGGAGCTCCTACGAGCAGTACTTC; v_call: TRBV29-1; j_call: TRBJ2-7; d_call: TRBD1; cdr3_length: 14; clone_size: NA
cdr3_aa: CASSSYGDSSGYTF; cdr3_nt: TGTGCCAGCAGTTCCTACGGGGACTCTAGTGGCTACACCTTC; v_call: TRBV6-6; j_call: TRBJ1-2; d_call: NA; cdr3_length: 14; clone_size: NA
cdr3_aa: CASSQSNGEAGNYGYTF; cdr3_nt: TGCGCCAGCAGTCAATCGAATGGGGAGGCAGGGAACTATGGCTACACCTTC; v_call: TRBV23-1; j_call: TRBJ1-2; d_call: NA; cdr3_length: 17; clone_size: NA
cdr3_aa: CASSKPGSLYEQYF; cdr3_nt: TGTGCCAGCAGCAAACCCGGGAGCCTCTACGAGCAGTACTTC; v_call: TRBV11-3; j_call: TRBJ2-7; d_call: NA; cdr3_length: 14; clone_size: NA
cdr3_aa: CSAILQGKSEAFF; cdr3_nt: TGCAGCGCGATTCTACAGGGGAAGTCTGAAGCTTTCTTT; v_call: TRBV29-1; j_call: TRBJ1-1; d_call: TRBD1; cdr3_length: 13; clone_size: NA
cdr3_aa: CASNQLFNTGELFF; cdr3_nt: TGCGCCAGCAATCAACTATTTAACACCGGGGAGCTGTTTTTT; v_call: TRBV4-1; j_call: TRBJ2-2; d_call: NA; cdr3_length: 14; clone_size: NA
cdr3_aa: CASSPEASWYTEAFF; cdr3_nt: TGTGCCAGCAGCCCAGAGGCCTCATGGTACACTGAAGCTTTCTTT; v_call: TRBV7-2; j_call: TRBJ1-1; d_call: NA; cdr3_length: 15; clone_size: once
cdr3_aa: CASIPTGVTNYGYTF; cdr3_nt: TGTGCCAGCATCCCGACAGGCGTTACTAACTATGGCTACACCTTC; v_call: TRBV7-9; j_call: TRBJ1-2; d_call: NA; cdr3_length: 15; clone_size: once
cdr3_aa: CASSYGTSNYEQYF; cdr3_nt: TGTGCCAGCAGCTACGGGACTAGTAACTACGAGCAGTACTTC; v_call: TRBV5-4; j_call: TRBJ2-7; d_call: TRBD2; cdr3_length: 14; clone_size: once
cdr3_aa: CASSRLGQLNQPQHF; cdr3_nt: TGTGCCAGCAGCCGACTCGGACAGCTCAATCAGCCCCAGCATTTT; v_call: TRBV7-6; j_call: TRBJ1-5; d_call: NA; cdr3_length: 15; clone_size: NA
cdr3_aa: CASSQDRGFDGYTF; cdr3_nt: TGTGCCAGTAGCCAGGACAGGGGCTTCGATGGCTACACCTTC; v_call: TRBV19; j_call: TRBJ1-2; d_call: TRBD1; cdr3_length: 14; clone_size: NA